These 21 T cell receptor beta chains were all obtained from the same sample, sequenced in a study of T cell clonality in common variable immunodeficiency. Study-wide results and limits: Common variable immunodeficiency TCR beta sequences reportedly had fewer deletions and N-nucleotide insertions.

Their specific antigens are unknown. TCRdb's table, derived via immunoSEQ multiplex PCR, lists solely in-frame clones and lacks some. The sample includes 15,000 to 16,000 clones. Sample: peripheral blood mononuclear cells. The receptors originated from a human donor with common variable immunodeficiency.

CDR3 DNA (partial): TGTGCCAGCAGCTTAATTAGGGGGGGA. Translating it yields CASSLIRGG. The complete CDR3 reads CASSLIRGGAFF. The genes are TRBV7-2 and TRBJ1-1, with D perhaps matching TRBD1 (6 bases). The DNA ends 3 residues before the CDR3 does, and the rest of the CDR3 is filled in from the germline J gene. The CDR3 is 12 residues long. Germline CDR1 reads SGHTA; CDR2 reads FQGNSA.

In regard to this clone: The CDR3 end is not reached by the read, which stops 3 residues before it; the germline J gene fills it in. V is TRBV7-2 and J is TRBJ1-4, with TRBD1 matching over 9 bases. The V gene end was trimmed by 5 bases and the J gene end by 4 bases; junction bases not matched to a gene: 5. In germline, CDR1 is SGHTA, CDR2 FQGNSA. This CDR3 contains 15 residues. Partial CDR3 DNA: TGTGCCAGCAGCCCCGGACAGGGGCTTAATGAAAAA. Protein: CASSPGQGLNEK. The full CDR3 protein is CASSPGQGLNEKLFF.

The CDR3 protein is CSAPDLAGGLSPEQYF. CDR3 DNA, as far as it was read: TGCAGTGCCCCTGATCTAGCGGGAGGGCTGTCACCCGAG. The rearrangement joins TRBV20-1 to TRBJ2-7, with 12 bases fitting TRBD2. Read sequence stops 3 residues before the CDR3 end, and the germline J gene provides the missing end. The CDR3 is 16 amino acids. The V and J ends lost 6 bases and 6 bases, in that order; junction bases with no gene match: 15. Germline lookup yields CDR1 DFQATT and CDR2 SNEGSKA (reference sequence).

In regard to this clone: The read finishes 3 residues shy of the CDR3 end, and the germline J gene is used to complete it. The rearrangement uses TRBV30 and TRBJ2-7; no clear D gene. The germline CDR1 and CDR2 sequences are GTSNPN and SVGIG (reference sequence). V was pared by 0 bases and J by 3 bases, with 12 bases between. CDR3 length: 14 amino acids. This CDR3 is CAWSVAGILYEQYF. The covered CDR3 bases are TGTGCCTGGAGTGTAGCAGGAATCCTCTACGAG.

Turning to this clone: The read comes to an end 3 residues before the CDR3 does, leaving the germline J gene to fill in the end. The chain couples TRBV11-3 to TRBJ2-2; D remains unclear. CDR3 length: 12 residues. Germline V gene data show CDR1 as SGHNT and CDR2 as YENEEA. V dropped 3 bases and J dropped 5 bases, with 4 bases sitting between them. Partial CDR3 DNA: TGTGCCAGCAGCTTCCCGACCGGGGAG. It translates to CASSFPTGE. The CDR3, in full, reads CASSFPTGELFF.

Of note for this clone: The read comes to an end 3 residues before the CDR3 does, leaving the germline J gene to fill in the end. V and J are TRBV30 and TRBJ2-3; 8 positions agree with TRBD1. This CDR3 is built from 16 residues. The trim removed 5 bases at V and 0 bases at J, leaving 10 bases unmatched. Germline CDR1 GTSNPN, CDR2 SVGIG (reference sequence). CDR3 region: CAWGPKGQASTDTQYF. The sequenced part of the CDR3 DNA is TGTGCCTGGGGGCCCAAGGGACAGGCAAGCACAGATACG.

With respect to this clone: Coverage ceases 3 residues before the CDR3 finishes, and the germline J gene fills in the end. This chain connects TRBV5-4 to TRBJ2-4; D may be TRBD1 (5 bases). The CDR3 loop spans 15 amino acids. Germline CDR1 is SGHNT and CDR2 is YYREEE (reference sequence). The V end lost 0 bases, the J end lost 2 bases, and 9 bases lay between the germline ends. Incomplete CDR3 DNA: TGTGCCAGCAGCTTGGGGGCAGGGCCCAAAAACATT. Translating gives CASSLGAGPKNI. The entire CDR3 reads CASSLGAGPKNIQYF.

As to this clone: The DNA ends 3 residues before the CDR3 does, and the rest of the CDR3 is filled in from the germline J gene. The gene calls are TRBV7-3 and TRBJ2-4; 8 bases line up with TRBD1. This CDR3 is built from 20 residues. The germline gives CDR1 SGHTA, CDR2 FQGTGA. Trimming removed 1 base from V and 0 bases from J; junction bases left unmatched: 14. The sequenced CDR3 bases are TGTGCCAGCAGCTTAAATCGCAGGGGACAGGAAAAATTAGCCAAAAACATT. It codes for CASSLNRRGQEKLAKNI. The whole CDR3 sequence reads CASSLNRRGQEKLAKNIQYF.

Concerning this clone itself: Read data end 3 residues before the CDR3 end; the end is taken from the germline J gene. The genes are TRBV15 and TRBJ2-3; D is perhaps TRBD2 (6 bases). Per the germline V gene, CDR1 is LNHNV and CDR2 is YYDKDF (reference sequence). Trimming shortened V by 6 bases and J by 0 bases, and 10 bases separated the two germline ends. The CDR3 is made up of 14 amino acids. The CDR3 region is CATRPGTSTDTQYF. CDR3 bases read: TGTGCCACCAGACCCGGGACTAGCACAGATACG. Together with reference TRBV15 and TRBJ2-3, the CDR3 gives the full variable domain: DAMVIQNPRYQVTQFGKPVTLSCSQTLNHNVMYWYQQKSSQAPKLLFHYYDKDFNNEADTPDNFQSRRPNTSFCFLDIRSPGLGDTAMYLCATRPGTSTDTQYFGPGTRLTVL.

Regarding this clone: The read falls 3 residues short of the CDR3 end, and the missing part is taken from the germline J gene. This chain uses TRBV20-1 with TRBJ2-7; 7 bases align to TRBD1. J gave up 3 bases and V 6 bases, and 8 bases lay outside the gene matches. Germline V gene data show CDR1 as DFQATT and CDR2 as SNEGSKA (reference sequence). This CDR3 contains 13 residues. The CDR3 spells CSAATGLLYEQYF. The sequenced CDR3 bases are TGCAGTGCCGCGACAGGGCTCCTCTACGAG.

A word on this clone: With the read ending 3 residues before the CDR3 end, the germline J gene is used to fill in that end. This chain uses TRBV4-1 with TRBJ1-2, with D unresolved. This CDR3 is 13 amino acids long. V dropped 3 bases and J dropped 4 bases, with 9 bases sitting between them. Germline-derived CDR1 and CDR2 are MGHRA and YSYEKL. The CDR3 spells CASSQEGSYGYTF. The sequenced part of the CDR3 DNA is TGCGCCAGCAGCCAGGAGGGCTCCTATGGC.

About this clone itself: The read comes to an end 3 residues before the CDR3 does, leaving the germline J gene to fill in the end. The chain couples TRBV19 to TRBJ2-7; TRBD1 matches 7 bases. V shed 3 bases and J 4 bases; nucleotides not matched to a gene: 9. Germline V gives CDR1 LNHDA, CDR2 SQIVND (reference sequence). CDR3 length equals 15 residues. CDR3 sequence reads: CASSILRDSVYEQYF. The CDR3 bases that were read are TGTGCCAGTAGTATTCTTCGGGACAGCGTTTACGAG.

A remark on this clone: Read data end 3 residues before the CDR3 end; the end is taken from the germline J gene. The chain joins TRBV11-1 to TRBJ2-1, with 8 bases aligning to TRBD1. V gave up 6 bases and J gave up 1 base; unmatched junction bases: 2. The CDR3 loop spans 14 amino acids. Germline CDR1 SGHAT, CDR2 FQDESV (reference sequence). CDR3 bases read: TGTGCCAGCAGAAGACAGGGGTCCTACAATGAG. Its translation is CASRRQGSYNE. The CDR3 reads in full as CASRRQGSYNEQFF. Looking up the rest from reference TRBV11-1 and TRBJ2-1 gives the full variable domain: EAEVAQSPRYKITEKSQAVAFWCDPISGHATLYWYRQILGQGPELLVQFQDESVVDDSQLPKDRFSAERLKGVDSTLKIQPAELGDSAMYLCASRRQGSYNEQFFGPGTRLTVL.

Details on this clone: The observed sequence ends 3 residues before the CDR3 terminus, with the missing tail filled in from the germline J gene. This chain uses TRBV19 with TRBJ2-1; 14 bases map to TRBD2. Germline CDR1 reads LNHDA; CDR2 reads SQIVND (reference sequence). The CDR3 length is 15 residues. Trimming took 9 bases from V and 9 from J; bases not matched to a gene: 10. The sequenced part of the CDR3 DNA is TGTGCCAGCGCCCGACTAGCGGGAGGGCCTGCTGAG. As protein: CASARLAGGPAE. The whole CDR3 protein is CASARLAGGPAEQFF. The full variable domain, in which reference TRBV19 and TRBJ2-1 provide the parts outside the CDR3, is DGGITQSPKYLFRKEGQNVTLSCEQNLNHDAMYWYRQDPGQGLRLIYYSQIVNDFQKGDIAEGYSVSREKKESFPLTVTSAQKNPTAFYLCASARLAGGPAEQFFGPGTRLTVL.

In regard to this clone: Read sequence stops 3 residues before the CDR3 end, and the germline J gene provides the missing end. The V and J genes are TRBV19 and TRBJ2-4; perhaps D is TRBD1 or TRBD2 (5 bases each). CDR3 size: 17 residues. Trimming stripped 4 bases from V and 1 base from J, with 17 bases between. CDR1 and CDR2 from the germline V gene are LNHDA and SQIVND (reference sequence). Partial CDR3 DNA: TGTGCCAGTAGTAAGGGGAGTCAGGGTAATGCCAAAAACATT. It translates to CASSKGSQGNAKNI. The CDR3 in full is CASSKGSQGNAKNIQYF.

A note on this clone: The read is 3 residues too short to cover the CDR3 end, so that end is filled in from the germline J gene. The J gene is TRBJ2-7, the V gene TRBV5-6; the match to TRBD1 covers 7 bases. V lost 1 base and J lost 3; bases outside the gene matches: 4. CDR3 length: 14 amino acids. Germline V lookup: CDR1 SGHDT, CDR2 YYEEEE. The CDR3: CASSLRQGDYEQYF. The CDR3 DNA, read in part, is TGTGCCAGCAGCTTGAGGCAGGGGGACTACGAG. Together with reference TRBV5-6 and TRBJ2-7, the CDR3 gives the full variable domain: DAGVTQSPTHLIKTRGQQVTLRCSPKSGHDTVSWYQQALGQGPQFIFQYYEEEERQRGNFPDRFSGHQFPNYSSELNVNALLLGDSALYLCASSLRQGDYEQYFGPGTRLTVT.

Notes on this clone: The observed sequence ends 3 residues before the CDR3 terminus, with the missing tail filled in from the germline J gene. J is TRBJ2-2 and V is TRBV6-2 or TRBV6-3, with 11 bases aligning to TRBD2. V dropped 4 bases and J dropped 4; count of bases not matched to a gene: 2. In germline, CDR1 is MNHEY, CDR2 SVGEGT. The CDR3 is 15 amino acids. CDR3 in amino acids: CASSLLAGGTGELFF. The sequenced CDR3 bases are TGTGCCAGCAGTTTGCTAGCGGGGGGCACCGGGGAG.

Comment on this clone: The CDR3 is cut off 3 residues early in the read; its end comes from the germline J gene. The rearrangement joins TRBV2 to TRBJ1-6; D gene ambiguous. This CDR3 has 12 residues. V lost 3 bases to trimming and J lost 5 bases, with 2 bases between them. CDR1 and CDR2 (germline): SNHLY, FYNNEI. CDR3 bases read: TGTGCCAGCAGTGACAATAATTCACCC. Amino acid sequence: CASSDNNSP. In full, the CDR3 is CASSDNNSPLHF.

The CDR3 reads CSAGMDRVGSPLHF. Incomplete CDR3 DNA: TGCAGTGCTGGGATGGACAGGGTTGGTTCACCC. The chain has TRBV20-1 and TRBJ1-6, with 8 bases matching TRBD1. The read ends 3 residues early relative to the CDR3; the germline J gene fills the gap. In germline, CDR1 is DFQATT, CDR2 SNEGSKA (reference sequence). V was clipped by 5 bases and J by 9 bases; unmatched bases: 9. The CDR3 sequence is 14 residues long.

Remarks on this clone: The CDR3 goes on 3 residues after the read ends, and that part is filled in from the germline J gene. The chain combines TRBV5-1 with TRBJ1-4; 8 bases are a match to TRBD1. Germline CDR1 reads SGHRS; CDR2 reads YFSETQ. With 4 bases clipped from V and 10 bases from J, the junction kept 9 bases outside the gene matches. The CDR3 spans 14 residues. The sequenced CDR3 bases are TGCGCCAGCAGCCCGACTGGACAGGGCGGAAAA. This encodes CASSPTGQGGK. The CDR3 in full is CASSPTGQGGKLFF.

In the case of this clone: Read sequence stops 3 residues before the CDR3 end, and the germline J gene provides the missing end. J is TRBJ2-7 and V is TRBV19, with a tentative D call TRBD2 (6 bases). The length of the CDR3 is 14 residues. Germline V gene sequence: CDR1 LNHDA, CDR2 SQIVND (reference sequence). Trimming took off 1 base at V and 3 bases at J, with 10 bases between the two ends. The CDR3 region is CASSIGQGGYEQYF. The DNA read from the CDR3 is TGTGCCAGTAGTATAGGGCAGGGAGGCTACGAG.